The 22 T cell receptor beta chains below were found in one sample sequenced in a study of neurological immune-mediated disorders. TCRdb independently ran MiXCR on the 5' RACE reads; one entry per CDR3 protein. The data show tens of thousands of distinct CDR3 sequences, 4.5% seen once. Sequenced input: PBMCs. These TCRs come from a woman aged 55-69 years with multiple sclerosis.

This clonotype was recorded at least ten times. This chain connects TRBV12-3 or TRBV12-4 to TRBJ2-7; D gene unclear. CDR3 length equals 15 residues. V was clipped by 5 bases and J by 3 bases, with 17 bases between them. The CDR3 DNA is TGTGCCAGCAGTAGCCGGGCCACCACCCACTACGAGCAGTACTTC. It yields the protein CASSSRATTHYEQYF.

The rearrangement uses TRBV12-3 or TRBV12-4 and TRBJ2-1; TRBD2 matches at 9 bases. Unmatched junction bases numbered 7, after V lost 1 base and J lost 9 bases. The CDR3 is made up of 15 amino acids. The CDR3 loop is CASSLVSGSPFEQFF. The CDR3 DNA is TGTGCCAGCAGTTTAGTTAGCGGGAGCCCTTTTGAGCAGTTCTTC.

A few counts support this clonotype. The junction and the germline gene differ at one end; a read error may be behind it. In DNA, the CDR3 is TGTGCCATCACTGGGACACCAAATCAGCCCCAGAATTTT. Amino acid sequence: CAITGTPNQPQNF. The chain has TRBV10-3 and TRBJ1-5; D perhaps matches TRBD1 (6 bases). CDR3 length: 13 residues. The germline V gene has CDR1 ENHRY and CDR2 SYGVKD.

Many counts were recorded for this clonotype. The chain carries TRBV6-6 and TRBJ1-1; D gene unclear. Germline V gene lookup returns CDR1 MNHNY and CDR2 SVGAGI (reference sequence). Trimming pared 0 bases from V and 1 base from J, leaving 6 bases between. This CDR3 region has 14 residues. The CDR3 nucleotides read TGTGCCAGCAGTTACTCCGCAGCGAACACTGAAGCTTTCTTT. It translates to CASSYSAANTEAFF.

Details on this clonotype: The junction and the germline gene differ at one end; a read error may be behind it. The genes are TRBV5-1 and TRBJ2-5; D is unresolved. The CDR3 spans 14 residues. Germline CDR1 is SGHRS and CDR2 is YFSETQ. The CDR3 reads CAGSLRSRQETQYF. The DNA for the CDR3 is TGCGCCGGCAGCTTGAGGTCCAGACAAGAGACCCAGTACTTC. Filled out from reference TRBV5-1 and TRBJ2-5, the complete variable domain reads KAGVTQTPRYLIKTRGQQVTLSCSPISGHRSVSWYQQTPGQGLQFLFEYFSETQRNKGNFPGRFSGRQFSNSRSEMNVSTLELGDSALYLCAGSLRSRQETQYFGPGTRLLVL.

This clonotype has a count of ten or more. The chain links TRBV6-5 to TRBJ1-1; D is unclear. The CDR3 length is 13 residues. Trimming took off 0 bases at V and 4 bases at J, with 6 bases between the two ends. CDR1 and CDR2 from the germline V gene are MNHEY and SVGAGI. CDR3 sequence: CASSYSSTTEAFF. In DNA form, the CDR3 reads TGTGCCAGCAGTTACTCCTCGACCACTGAAGCTTTCTTT.

In this sample, this clonotype turned up a few times. The CDR3 nucleotides read TGTGCCAGCAGCTTAGCGTGGTCCAGGGGGGACTATGGCTACACCTTC. It yields the protein CASSLAWSRGDYGYTF. This chain uses TRBV7-2 with TRBJ1-2, with 7 positions matching TRBD1. The CDR3 covers 16 residues. Germline CDR1 reads SGHTA; CDR2 reads FQGNSA. With V trimmed by 0 bases and J by 3 bases, 7 bases remained unmatched.

The chain is built from TRBV5-1 and TRBJ2-1; the match to TRBD2 covers 7 bases. CDR1 SGHRS and CDR2 YFSETQ come from the germline V gene. Losses at the gene ends were 2 bases for V and 0 bases for J; bases not matched to a gene: 5. This CDR3 comprises 16 residues. The CDR3 here is CASSLIAGPSYNEQFF. In DNA form, the CDR3 reads TGCGCCAGCAGCTTAATAGCGGGTCCCTCCTACAATGAGCAGTTCTTC.

This clonotype was seen at least ten times. The chain employs TRBV20-1 and TRBJ2-1; D may be TRBD1 or TRBD2 (5 bases each). Trimming removed 6 bases from V and 0 bases from J, with 18 bases in between. The CDR3 has 16 residues. Germline V gene lookup returns CDR1 DFQATT and CDR2 SNEGSKA (reference sequence). This chain's CDR3 is CSADLGTADSYNEQFF. The CDR3, as DNA: TGCAGTGCAGACCTAGGGACGGCTGACTCCTACAATGAGCAGTTCTTC.

The sample holds a few counts of this clonotype. The chain joins TRBV20-1 to TRBJ2-6; 8 nucleotides match TRBD1. Germline lookup yields CDR1 DFQATT and CDR2 SNEGSKA (reference sequence). The CDR3 runs 20 residues. Germline trimming cut 3 bases from V and 0 bases from J; bases unmatched to any gene: 16. The DNA of the CDR3 is TGCAGTGCTAGGGATGTGGGCAGGGGGCATAAAAGCTCTGGGGCCAACGTCCTGACTTTC. It yields the protein CSARDVGRGHKSSGANVLTF.

Many counts were recorded for this clonotype. V gene TRBV9 combines with J gene TRBJ2-1; 13 bases agree with TRBD2. There are 15 residues in the CDR3. V was pared by 4 bases and J by 7 bases, with 5 bases of the junction left unmatched. Germline CDR1 reads SGDLS; CDR2 reads YYNGEE. The CDR3 region has the DNA TGTGCCAGCAGCCCCGGGACTAGCGGGATTAATGAGCAGTTCTTC. Translating it yields CASSPGTSGINEQFF.

This clonotype was recorded a few times. The rearrangement links TRBV5-1 to TRBJ1-2, with D perhaps TRBD1 (5 bases). Trimming pared 2 bases from V and 4 bases from J, leaving 15 bases between. The CDR3 consists of 15 residues. CDR1 is SGHRS and CDR2 is YFSETQ in the germline V gene. The CDR3: CASSLRDLGSYGYTF. The CDR3 bases are TGCGCCAGCAGCTTACGGGACCTCGGGAGCTATGGCTACACCTTC.

The rearrangement joins TRBV30 to TRBJ1-6; TRBD1 is a possible D gene (6 bases). The CDR3 contains 15 residues. V lost 2 bases, J lost 7 bases, and 15 bases lay in between. From germline, CDR1 is GTSNPN and CDR2 SVGIG (reference sequence). The CDR3 loop is CAWSSDSWGNSPLHF. For the CDR3, the DNA is TGTGCCTGGAGTTCGGACAGTTGGGGAAATTCACCCCTCCACTTT.

This clonotype was seen ten or more times. The chain joins TRBV6-1 to TRBJ1-5, with D unresolved. Germline V CDR1 and CDR2: MNHNS, SASEGT. Trimming cost V 9 bases and J 2 bases, with 14 bases left between them. The CDR3 extends over 14 amino acids. CDR3 protein: CASRLSVGNQPQHF. CDR3 nucleotide sequence: TGTGCCAGTCGATTGTCCGTGGGCAATCAGCCCCAGCATTTT.

The rearrangement links TRBV7-2 to TRBJ1-5, with 10 nucleotides matching TRBD1. J was trimmed by 9 bases and V by 6 bases; bases with no gene match: 8. Looked up from germline, CDR1 is SGHTA and CDR2 is FQGNSA. This CDR3 is built from 14 residues. The CDR3 bases are TGTGCCAGCAGTAGGGACAGGGGCGCAGGGCCCCAGCATTTT. Residues: CASSRDRGAGPQHF.

A few counts support this clonotype. V and J are TRBV7-2 and TRBJ2-1; 9 positions match TRBD1. Per germline, CDR1 SGHTA and CDR2 FQGNSA. There are 15 residues in the CDR3. J was trimmed by 7 bases and V by 1 base; bases with no gene match: 5. CDR3 loop: CASSLEGDRVNEQFF. DNA for the CDR3: TGTGCCAGCAGCTTAGAGGGGGACAGGGTGAATGAGCAGTTCTTC.

This clonotype was seen at least ten times. The chain links TRBV7-6 to TRBJ2-7; TRBD1 matches at 10 bases. CDR1 and CDR2 from the germline V gene are SGHVS and FNYEAQ. Germline trimming cut 5 bases from V and 7 bases from J; bases unmatched to any gene: 8. The CDR3 runs to 14 residues. The CDR3 here is CASSQGDRGSEQYF. The CDR3 nucleotides are TGTGCCAGCAGCCAGGGGGACAGGGGATCAGAGCAGTACTTC.

This clonotype has just a few counts. The V and J genes are TRBV5-8 and TRBJ2-1; 12 nucleotides align to TRBD2. The CDR3 contains 17 residues. The ends lost 1 base at V and 3 bases at J; junction bases unmatched: 5. Germline CDR1 SGHTS, CDR2 YDEGEE. CDR3 DNA sequence: TGTGCCAGCAGCTTGTTCCTAGCGGGGGGGTACTACAATGAGCAGTTCTTC. It translates to CASSLFLAGGYYNEQFF.

The sample holds many counts of this clonotype. The gene calls are TRBV10-3 and TRBJ1-2, with 8 bases matching TRBD1. The junction had 12 bases not matched to a gene; V was cut back by 2 bases and J by 1 base. This CDR3 contains 18 residues. CDR1 is ENHRY, CDR2 SYGVKD, per germline. The CDR3: CAISELGGRTGFNYGYTF. DNA of the CDR3: TGTGCCATCAGTGAGCTGGGAGGGCGGACAGGGTTTAACTATGGCTACACCTTC.

This clonotype was seen at least ten times. This rearrangement joins TRBV5-1 to TRBJ2-3, with a weak D call TRBD1 (7 bases). Germline CDR1 SGHRS, CDR2 YFSETQ. V shed 4 bases and J shed 2 bases, with 11 bases lying between them. The CDR3 has 14 residues. Here the CDR3 DNA reads TGCGCCAGCAGCGGCGGGACAGACACAGATACGCAGTATTTT. It is translated as CASSGGTDTDTQYF.

This clonotype was counted ten times or more. The J gene is TRBJ2-1, the V gene TRBV20-1; no clear D gene. The CDR3 is 15 residues long. V gave up 6 bases and J gave up 0 bases, with 15 bases separating them. Germline CDR1 reads DFQATT; CDR2 reads SNEGSKA (reference sequence). The DNA of the CDR3 is TGCAGTGCCCAAAGGGTCGGGTTCTCCTACAATGAGCAGTTCTTC. This gives the protein CSAQRVGFSYNEQFF.

This clonotype was seen at least ten times. The rearrangement links TRBV7-2 to TRBJ2-1, with TRBD1 matching 7 bases. In germline, CDR1 is SGHTA, CDR2 FQGNSA. V shed 4 bases, J shed 0 bases, and the junction held 3 bases outside the gene matches. The CDR3 runs 15 residues. CDR3 coding DNA: TGTGCCAGCAGCTCTGGACAGGTCTCCTACAATGAGCAGTTCTTC. Protein: CASSSGQVSYNEQFF.